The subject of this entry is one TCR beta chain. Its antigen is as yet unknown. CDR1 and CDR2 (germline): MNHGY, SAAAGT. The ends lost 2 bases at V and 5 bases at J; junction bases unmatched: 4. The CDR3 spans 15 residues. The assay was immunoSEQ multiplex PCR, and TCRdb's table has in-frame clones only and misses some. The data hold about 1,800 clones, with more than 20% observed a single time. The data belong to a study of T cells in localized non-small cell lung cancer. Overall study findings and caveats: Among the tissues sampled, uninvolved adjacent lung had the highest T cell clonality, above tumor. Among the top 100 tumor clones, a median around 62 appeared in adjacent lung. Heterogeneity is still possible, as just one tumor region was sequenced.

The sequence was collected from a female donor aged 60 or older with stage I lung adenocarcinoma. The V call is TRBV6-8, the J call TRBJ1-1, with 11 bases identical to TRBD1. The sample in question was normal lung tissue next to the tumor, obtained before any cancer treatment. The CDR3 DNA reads TGTGCCAGCAGTTACCCAGGGACAGGGGGGACTGAAGCTTTCTTT. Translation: CASSYPGTGGTEAFF.